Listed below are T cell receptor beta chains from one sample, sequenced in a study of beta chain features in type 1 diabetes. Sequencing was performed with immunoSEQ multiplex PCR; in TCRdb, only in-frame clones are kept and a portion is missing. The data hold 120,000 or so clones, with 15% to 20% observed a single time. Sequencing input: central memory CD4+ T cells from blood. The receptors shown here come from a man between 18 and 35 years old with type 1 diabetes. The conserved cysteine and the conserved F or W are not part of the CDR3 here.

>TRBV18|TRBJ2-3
ASSDDTDTQY
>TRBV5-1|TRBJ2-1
ASSLQAPTYNEQF
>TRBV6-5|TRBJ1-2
ASSYPPGADYGYT
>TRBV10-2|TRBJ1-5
ASSDSGWEQPQH
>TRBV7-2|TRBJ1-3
ASSLFGQSSGNTIY
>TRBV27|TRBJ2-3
ASTRDYGTDTQY
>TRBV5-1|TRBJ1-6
ASSPLEAGTNSPLH
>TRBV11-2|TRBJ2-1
ASSFVGEQF
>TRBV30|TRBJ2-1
AWGGSPGF
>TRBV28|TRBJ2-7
ASRRTGGSYEQY
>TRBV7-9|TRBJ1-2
ASSLAVRTGRYGYT
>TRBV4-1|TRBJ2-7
ASSQDTSGGPLGYEQY
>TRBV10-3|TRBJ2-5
AISEKQVKYQETQY
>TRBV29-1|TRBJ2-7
SVARSSLYEQY
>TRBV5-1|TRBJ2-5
ASSLAPDGLLETQY
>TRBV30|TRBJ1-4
AWNPGQGEKLF
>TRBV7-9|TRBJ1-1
ASSLAASGGVNTEAF
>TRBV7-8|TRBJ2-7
ASSLRTSGEYEQY
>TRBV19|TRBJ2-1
ASSMTRDNEQF
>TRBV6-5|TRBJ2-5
ASSYLGLDGETQY
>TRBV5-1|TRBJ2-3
ASSLSPPPDTQY
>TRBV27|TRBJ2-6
ASSFKGSGANVLT
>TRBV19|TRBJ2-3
ATLARRDTQY
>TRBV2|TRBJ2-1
ASKRLPGQFRDEQF
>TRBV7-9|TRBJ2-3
ASSLDAAREDTQY
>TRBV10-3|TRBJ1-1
AIRGGASTEAF
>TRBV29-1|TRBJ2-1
SVRRAEGNEQF
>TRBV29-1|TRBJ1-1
SVRQGDTEAF
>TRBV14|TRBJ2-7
ASSHERDRLYEQY
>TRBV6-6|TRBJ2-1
ASKTQAGGNEQF
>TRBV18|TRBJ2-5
ASSPPQGRETQY
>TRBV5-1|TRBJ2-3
ASSLAGYHTDTQY
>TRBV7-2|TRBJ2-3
ASKTSTDTQY
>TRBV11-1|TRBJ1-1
ASSLVRNTEAF
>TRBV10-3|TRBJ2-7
AISESSGNLPYEQY
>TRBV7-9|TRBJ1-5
ASSRGRQGNNQPQH
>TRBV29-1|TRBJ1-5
SVKDREGNQPQH